The 17 T cell receptor beta chains reported below all come from one sample, sequenced in a study of blood T cell repertoires in COVID-19. Assay: immunoSEQ multiplex PCR; the TCRdb copy retains only in-frame clones and omits some. The repertoire consists of 270,000 or so clones, with under 90% occurring once and the leading ten covering over 2.5%. Sequencing used peripheral blood. These receptor sequences come from a woman in her sixties with active or convalescent COVID-19.

The chain uses TRBV3-1 (or the pseudogene TRBV3-2) and TRBJ2-2; D is perhaps TRBD1 (6 bases). This CDR3 is 13 amino acids long. Trimming took 5 bases from V and 7 from J, leaving 11 bases between them. Germline V gene lookup returns CDR1 LGHDT and CDR2 YNNKEL (reference sequence). The CDR3 loop is CASSNLGGGELFF. The CDR3 DNA is TGTGCCAGCAGCAATCTAGGGGGCGGGGAGCTGTTTTTT.

For the CDR3, the DNA is TGCGCCAGCAGCTTGGCCGAGGTAAACACTGAAGCTTTCTTT. This translates into CASSLAEVNTEAFF. The chain has TRBV5-1 and TRBJ1-1; D gene unclear. Trimming left V 0 bases short and J 2 bases short, with 8 bases between. Germline loops: CDR1 SGHRS, CDR2 YFSETQ. The CDR3 totals 14 residues.

This clone was recorded once. The chain couples TRBV20-1 to TRBJ2-3; D possibly corresponds to TRBD2 (9 bases). CDR1 is DFQATT, CDR2 SNEGSKA, per germline (reference sequence). The CDR3 is 16 amino acids. Trimming cost V 3 bases and J 1 base, with 17 bases left between them. CDR3 in DNA: TGCAGTGCTAGTCAGGGGGCGGGGGGGCGCACAGATACGCAGTATTTT. This gives the protein CSASQGAGGRTDTQYF.

The J gene is TRBJ2-7, the V gene TRBV7-8; 7 nucleotides match TRBD1. This CDR3 comprises 13 residues. Germline assignment: CDR1 SGHVS and CDR2 FQNEAQ. Unmatched junction bases numbered 5, after V lost 3 bases and J lost 6 bases. The CDR3 DNA reads TGTGCCAGCAGCTTTGGCAGGGGGTCCGAGCAGTACTTC. As protein: CASSFGRGSEQYF.

This chain links TRBV4-1 with TRBJ1-1; a weak D match, TRBD1 (6 bases). Trimming left V 0 bases short and J 0 bases short, with 17 bases between. This CDR3 is 18 amino acids long. Germline CDR1 is MGHRA and CDR2 is YSYEKL. The CDR3 nucleotides read TGCGCCAGCAGCCAAGATAGGGGGGGGACCGATATGAACACTGAAGCTTTCTTT. It codes for CASSQDRGGTDMNTEAFF.

J is TRBJ2-5 and V is TRBV2, with D possibly matching TRBD2 (5 bases). Germline values: CDR1 SNHLY, CDR2 FYNNEI. Between the trimmed V and J ends, which lost 10 bases and 0 bases, there was a span of 12 bases. This CDR3 is built from 13 residues. For the CDR3, the DNA is TGTGCCATTGGACTCTCGTACCAAGAGACCCAGTACTTC. This sequence encodes CAIGLSYQETQYF.

The chain carries TRBV27 and TRBJ1-5; D is ambiguous. The CDR3 totals 17 residues. Trimming pared 2 bases from V and 4 bases from J, leaving 18 bases between. In germline, CDR1 is MNHEY, CDR2 SMNVEV (reference sequence). CDR3 region: CASSLPQPGKGNQPQHF. DNA for the CDR3: TGTGCCAGCAGTTTACCCCAGCCGGGAAAGGGAAATCAGCCCCAGCATTTT.

This clone was detected only a few times. V gene TRBV29-1 combines with J gene TRBJ1-3; TRBD1 is a possible D gene (6 bases). The germline V and J ends were trimmed by 7 bases and 0 bases, with 16 bases remaining between them. The CDR3 runs to 15 residues. From germline, CDR1 is SQVTM and CDR2 ANQGSEA. CDR3 sequence reads: CSAGLDRFSGNTIYF. The CDR3 nucleotides are TGCAGCGCTGGATTAGACAGGTTCTCTGGAAACACCATATATTTT.

V is TRBV2 and J is TRBJ1-2, with D unresolved. V was cut by 8 bases and J by 0 bases, with 4 bases left in between. The CDR3 length is 11 residues. CDR1 is SNHLY and CDR2 is FYNNEI in the germline V gene. The DNA of the CDR3 is TGTGCCAGCCCAGCTAACTATGGCTACACCTTC. The encoded protein is CASPANYGYTF. Using reference TRBV2 and TRBJ1-2 for the parts outside the CDR3, the full variable domain is EPEVTQTPSHQVTQMGQEVILRCVPISNHLYFYWYRQILGQKVEFLVSFYNNEISEKSEIFDDQFSVERPDGSNFTLKIRSTKLEDSAMYFCASPANYGYTFGSGTRLTVV.

The chain combines TRBV19 with TRBJ2-7; 10 bases fit TRBD1. The V and J ends lost 2 bases and 2 bases, in that order; junction bases with no gene match: 3. The CDR3 totals 15 residues. Germline loops: CDR1 LNHDA, CDR2 SQIVND (reference sequence). The DNA of the CDR3 is TGTGCCAGTAGTATAATAGGACAGGGGGCCTACGAGCAGTACTTC. It yields the protein CASSIIGQGAYEQYF.

The J gene is TRBJ1-2, the V gene TRBV19; the match to TRBD1 covers 7 bases. J lost 2 bases, V lost 9 bases, and 3 bases had no gene match. Germline CDR1 LNHDA, CDR2 SQIVND (reference sequence). This CDR3 is 12 amino acids long. The CDR3 sequence is CARKGQNYGYTF. The DNA for the CDR3 is TGTGCCAGAAAGGGACAGAACTATGGCTACACCTTC.

The gene calls are TRBV15 and TRBJ1-3, with 7 bases aligning to TRBD1. V lost 0 bases to trimming and J lost 6 bases; unmatched junction nucleotides: 5. This CDR3 is 15 amino acids long. Per germline, CDR1 LNHNV and CDR2 YYDKDF (reference sequence). CDR3 bases: TGTGCCACCAGCAGAGATGTGACAGGGACAAACACCATATATTTT. Translated, it gives CATSRDVTGTNTIYF.

The CDR3 spells CASAQTSGTLSYEQYF. Written as DNA, the CDR3 is TGTGCTAGTGCCCAGACATCCGGGACACTGTCCTACGAGCAGTACTTC. The V and J genes are TRBV12-5 and TRBJ2-7, with D possibly TRBD1 on 6 matching bases. Germline CDR1 reads LGHNT; CDR2 reads FRNRAP. With 7 bases removed from V and 1 base from J, the gap between germline ends came to 20 bases. The CDR3 extends over 16 amino acids.

V gene TRBV27 combines with J gene TRBJ2-5, with 14 bases matching TRBD2. Trimming removed 2 bases from V and 2 bases from J; junction bases left unmatched: 1. The CDR3 consists of 16 residues. Germline lookup yields CDR1 MNHEY and CDR2 SMNVEV (reference sequence). The CDR3: CASSLRTSGGQETQYF. In nucleotides, the CDR3 is TGTGCCAGCAGTTTAAGGACTAGCGGGGGGCAAGAGACCCAGTACTTC.

This clone came up a few times. This sequence joins TRBV29-1 and TRBJ1-1, with D possibly matching TRBD1 (6 bases). There are 13 residues in the CDR3. The germline CDR1 and CDR2 sequences are SQVTM and ANQGSEA. V was cut by 6 bases and J by 3 bases, with 14 bases left in between. The CDR3 spells CSVGAQLDTEAFF. The CDR3 bases are TGCAGCGTGGGGGCTCAATTAGACACTGAAGCTTTCTTT.

The rearrangement uses TRBV7-8 and TRBJ2-2; 7 bases agree with TRBD1. V dropped 5 bases and J dropped 3; count of bases not matched to a gene: 6. This CDR3 is built from 15 residues. CDR1 SGHVS and CDR2 FQNEAQ come from the germline V gene. The DNA of the CDR3 is TGTGCCAGCAGCGCCCGGACAGGACACACCGGGGAGCTGTTTTTT. It translates to CASSARTGHTGELFF.

The J gene is TRBJ2-3, the V gene TRBV9; TRBD2 matches 8 bases. The CDR3 is made up of 16 amino acids. V was clipped by 0 bases and J by 5 bases; unmatched bases: 8. CDR1 is SGDLS and CDR2 is YYNGEE in the germline V gene. The CDR3 nucleotides are TGTGCCAGCAGCGTAGATCGGGGGGGGTTTAAAGATACGCAGTATTTT. Amino acids: CASSVDRGGFKDTQYF.